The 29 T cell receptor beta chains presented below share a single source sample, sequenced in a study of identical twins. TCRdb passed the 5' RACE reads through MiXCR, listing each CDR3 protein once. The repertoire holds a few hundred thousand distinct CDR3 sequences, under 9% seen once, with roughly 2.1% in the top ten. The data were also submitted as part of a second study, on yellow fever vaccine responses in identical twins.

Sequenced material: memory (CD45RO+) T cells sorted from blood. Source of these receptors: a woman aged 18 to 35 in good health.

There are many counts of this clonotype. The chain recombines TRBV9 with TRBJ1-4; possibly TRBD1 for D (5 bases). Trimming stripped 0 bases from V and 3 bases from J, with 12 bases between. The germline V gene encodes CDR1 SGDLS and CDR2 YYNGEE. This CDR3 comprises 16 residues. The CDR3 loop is CASSVGRGSANEKLFF. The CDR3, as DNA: TGTGCCAGCAGCGTAGGTCGGGGGTCAGCTAATGAAAAACTGTTTTTT.

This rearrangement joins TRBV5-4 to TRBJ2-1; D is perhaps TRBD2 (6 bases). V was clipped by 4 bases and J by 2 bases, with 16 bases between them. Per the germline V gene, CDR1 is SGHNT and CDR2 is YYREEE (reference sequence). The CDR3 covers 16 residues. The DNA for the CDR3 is TGTGCCAGCAGCACGGGAGAGGAGGTGGCCTACAATGAGCAGTTCTTC. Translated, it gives CASSTGEEVAYNEQFF.

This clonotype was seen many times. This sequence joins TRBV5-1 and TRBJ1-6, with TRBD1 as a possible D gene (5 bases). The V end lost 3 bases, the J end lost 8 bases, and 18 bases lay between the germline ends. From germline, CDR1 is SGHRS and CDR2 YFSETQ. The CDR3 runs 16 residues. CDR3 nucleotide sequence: TGCGCCAGCAGCTGGGGGACCCCCCAGGCAGATTCACCCCTCCACTTT. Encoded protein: CASSWGTPQADSPLHF.

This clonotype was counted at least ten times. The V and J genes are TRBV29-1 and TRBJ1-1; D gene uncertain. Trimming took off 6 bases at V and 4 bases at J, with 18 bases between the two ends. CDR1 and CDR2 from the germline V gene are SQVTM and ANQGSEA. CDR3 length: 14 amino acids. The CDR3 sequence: CSVSSVKAVTEAFF. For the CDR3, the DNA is TGCAGCGTCTCGTCGGTCAAGGCGGTCACTGAAGCTTTCTTT.

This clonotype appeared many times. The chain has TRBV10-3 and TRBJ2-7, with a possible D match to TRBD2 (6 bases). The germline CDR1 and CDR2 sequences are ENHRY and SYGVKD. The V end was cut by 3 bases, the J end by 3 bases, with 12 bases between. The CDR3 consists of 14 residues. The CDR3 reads CAISDIADLYEQYF. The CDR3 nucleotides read TGTGCCATCAGTGATATAGCGGATCTCTACGAGCAGTACTTC.

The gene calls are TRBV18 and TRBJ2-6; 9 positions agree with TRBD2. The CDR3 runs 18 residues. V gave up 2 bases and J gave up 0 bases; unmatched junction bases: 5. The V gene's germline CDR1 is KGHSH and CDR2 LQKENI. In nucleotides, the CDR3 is TGTGCCAGCTCACCAACGGGTAGCGGGAGCTCTGGGGCCAACGTCCTGACTTTC. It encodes CASSPTGSGSSGANVLTF.

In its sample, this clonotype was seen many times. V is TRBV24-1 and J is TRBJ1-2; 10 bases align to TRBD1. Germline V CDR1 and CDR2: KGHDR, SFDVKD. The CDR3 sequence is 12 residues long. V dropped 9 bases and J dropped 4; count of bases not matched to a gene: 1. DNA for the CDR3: TGTGCCACCCGGGACAGGGGCTATGGCTACACCTTC. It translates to CATRDRGYGYTF.

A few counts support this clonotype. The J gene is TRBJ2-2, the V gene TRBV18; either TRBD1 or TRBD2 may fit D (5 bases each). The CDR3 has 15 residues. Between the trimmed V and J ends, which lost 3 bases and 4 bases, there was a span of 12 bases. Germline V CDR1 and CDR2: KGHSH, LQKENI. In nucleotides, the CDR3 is TGTGCCAGCTCACCTCCGGGACGAGTCACCGGGGAGCTGTTTTTT. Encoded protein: CASSPPGRVTGELFF. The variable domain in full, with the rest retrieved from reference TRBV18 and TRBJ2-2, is NAGVMQNPRHLVRRRGQEARLRCSPMKGHSHVYWYRQLPEEGLKFMVYLQKENIIDESGMPKERFSAEFPKEGPSILRIQQVVRGDSAAYFCASSPPGRVTGELFFGEGSRLTVL.

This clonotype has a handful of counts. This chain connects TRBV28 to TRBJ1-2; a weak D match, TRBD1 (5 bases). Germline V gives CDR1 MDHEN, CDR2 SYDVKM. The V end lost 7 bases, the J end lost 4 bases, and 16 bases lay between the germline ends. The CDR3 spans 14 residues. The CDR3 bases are TGTGCCAGCACCCAGGACACCGCGAGCTATGGCTACACCTTC. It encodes CASTQDTASYGYTF.

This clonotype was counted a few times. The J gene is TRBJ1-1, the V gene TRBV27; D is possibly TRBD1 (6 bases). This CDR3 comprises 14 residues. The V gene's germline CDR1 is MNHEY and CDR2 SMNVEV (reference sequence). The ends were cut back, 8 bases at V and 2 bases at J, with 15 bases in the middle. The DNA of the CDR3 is TGTGCCAGCGCCGGGGGCCCCACCAACACTGAAGCTTTCTTT. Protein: CASAGGPTNTEAFF.

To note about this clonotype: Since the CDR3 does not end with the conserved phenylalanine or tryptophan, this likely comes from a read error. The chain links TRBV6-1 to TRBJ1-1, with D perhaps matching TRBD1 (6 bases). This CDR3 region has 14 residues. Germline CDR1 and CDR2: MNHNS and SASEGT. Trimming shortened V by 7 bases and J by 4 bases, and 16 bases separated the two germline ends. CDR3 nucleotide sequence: TGTGCCAGCACCCGACGTAGGGGGAGCACTGAAGCTTTCTCT. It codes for CASTRRRGSTEAFS.

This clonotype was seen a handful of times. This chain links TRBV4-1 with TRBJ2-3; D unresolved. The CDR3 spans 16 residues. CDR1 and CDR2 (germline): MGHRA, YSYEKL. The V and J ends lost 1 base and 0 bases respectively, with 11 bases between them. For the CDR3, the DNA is TGCGCCAGCAGCCAAGGCCGGGCTTCTAGCACAGATACGCAGTATTTT. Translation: CASSQGRASSTDTQYF.

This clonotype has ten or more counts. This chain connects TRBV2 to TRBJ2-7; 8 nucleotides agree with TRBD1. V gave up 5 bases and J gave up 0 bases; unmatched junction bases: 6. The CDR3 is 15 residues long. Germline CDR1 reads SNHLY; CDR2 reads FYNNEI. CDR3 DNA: TGTGCCAGCAGTACCCAGGGGGCCTTCTCCTACGAGCAGTACTTC. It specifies CASSTQGAFSYEQYF.

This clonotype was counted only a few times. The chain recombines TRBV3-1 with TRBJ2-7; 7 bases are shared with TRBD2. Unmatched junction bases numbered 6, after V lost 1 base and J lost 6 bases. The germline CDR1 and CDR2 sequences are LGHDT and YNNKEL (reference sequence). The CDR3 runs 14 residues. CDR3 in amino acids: CASSQVAGRGEQYF. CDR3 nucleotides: TGTGCCAGCAGCCAAGTGGCGGGGAGGGGCGAGCAGTACTTC.

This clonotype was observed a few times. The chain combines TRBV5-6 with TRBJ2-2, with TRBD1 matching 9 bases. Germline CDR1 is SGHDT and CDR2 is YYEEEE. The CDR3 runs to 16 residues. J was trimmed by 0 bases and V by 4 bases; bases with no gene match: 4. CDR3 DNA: TGTGCCAGCAGCCTGGACAGGGGACCGAACACCGGGGAGCTGTTTTTT. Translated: CASSLDRGPNTGELFF. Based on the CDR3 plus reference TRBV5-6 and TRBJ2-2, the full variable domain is DAGVTQSPTHLIKTRGQQVTLRCSPKSGHDTVSWYQQALGQGPQFIFQYYEEEERQRGNFPDRFSGHQFPNYSSELNVNALLLGDSALYLCASSLDRGPNTGELFFGEGSRLTVL.

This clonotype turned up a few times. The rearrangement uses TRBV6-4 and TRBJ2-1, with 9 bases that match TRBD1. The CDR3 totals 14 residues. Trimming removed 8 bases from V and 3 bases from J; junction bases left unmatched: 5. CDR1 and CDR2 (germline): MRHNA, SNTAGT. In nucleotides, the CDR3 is TGTGCCAGCTCGGGACAGGGTCACTACAATGAGCAGTTCTTC. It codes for CASSGQGHYNEQFF.

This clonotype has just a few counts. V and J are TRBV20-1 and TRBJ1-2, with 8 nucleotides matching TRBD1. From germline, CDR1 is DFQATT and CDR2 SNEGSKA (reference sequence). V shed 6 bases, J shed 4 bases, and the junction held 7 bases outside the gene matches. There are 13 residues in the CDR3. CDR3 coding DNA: TGCAGTGCCCACGCAGGGGGCCCCTATGGCTACACCTTC. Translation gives CSAHAGGPYGYTF.

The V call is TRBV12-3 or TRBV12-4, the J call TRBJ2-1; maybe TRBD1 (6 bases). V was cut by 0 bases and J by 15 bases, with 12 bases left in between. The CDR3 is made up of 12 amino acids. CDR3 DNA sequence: TGTGCCAGCAGTTTAGCGGGGGCGTCGGGGTTCTTC. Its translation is CASSLAGASGFF.

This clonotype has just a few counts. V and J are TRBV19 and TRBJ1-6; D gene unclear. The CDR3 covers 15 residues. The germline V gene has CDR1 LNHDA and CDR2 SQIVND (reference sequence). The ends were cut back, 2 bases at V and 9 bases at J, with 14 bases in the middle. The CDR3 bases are TGTGCCAGTAGTATATTACCGACCGGGATTTCACCCCTCCACTTT. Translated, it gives CASSILPTGISPLHF.

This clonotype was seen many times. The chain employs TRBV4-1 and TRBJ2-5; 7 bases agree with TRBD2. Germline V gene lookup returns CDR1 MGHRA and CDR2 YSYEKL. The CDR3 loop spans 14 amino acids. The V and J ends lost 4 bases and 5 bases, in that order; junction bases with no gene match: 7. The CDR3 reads CASSLAGTKETQYF. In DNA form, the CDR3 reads TGCGCCAGCAGCCTGGCAGGGACTAAGGAGACCCAGTACTTC.

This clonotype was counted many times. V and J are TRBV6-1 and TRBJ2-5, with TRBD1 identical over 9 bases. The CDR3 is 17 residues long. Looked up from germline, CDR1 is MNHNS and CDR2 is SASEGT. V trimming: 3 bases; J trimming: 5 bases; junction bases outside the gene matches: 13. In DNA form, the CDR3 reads TGTGCCAGCAGTGACCTACCGCCCGGGACAGGGAGGGAGACCCAGTACTTC. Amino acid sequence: CASSDLPPGTGRETQYF.

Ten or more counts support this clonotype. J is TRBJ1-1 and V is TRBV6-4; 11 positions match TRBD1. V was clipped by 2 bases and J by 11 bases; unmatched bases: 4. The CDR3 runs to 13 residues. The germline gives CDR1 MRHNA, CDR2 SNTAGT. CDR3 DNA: TGTGCCAGCAGTGACGAAGGACAGGGGGCTGCTTTCTTT. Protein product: CASSDEGQGAAFF.

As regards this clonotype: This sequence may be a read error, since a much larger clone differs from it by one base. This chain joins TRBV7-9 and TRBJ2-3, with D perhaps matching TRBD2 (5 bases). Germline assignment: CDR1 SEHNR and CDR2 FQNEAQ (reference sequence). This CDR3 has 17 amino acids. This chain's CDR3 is CASSSHPDSPLTDTQCF. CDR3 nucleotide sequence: TGTGCCAGCAGCTCCCATCCGGACTCACCTCTCACAGATACGCAGTGTTTT.

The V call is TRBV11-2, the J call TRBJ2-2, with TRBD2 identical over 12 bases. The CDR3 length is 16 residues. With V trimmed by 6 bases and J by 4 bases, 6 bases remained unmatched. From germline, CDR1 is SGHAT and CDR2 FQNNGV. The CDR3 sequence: CASSSLAGGITGELFF. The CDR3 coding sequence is TGTGCCAGCAGTTCCCTAGCGGGAGGGATCACCGGGGAGCTGTTTTTT. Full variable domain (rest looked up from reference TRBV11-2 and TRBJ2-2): EAGVAQSPRYKIIEKRQSVAFWCNPISGHATLYWYQQILGQGPKLLIQFQNNGVVDDSQLPKDRFSAERLKGVDSTLKIQPAKLEDSAVYLCASSSLAGGITGELFFGEGSRLTVL.

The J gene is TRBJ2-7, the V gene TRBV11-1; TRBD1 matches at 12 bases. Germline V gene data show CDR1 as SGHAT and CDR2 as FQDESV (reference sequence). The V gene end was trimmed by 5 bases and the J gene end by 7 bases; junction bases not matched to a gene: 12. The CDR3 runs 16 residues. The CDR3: CASSISRDRGRYEQYF. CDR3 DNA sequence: TGTGCCAGCAGCATCAGCCGGGACAGGGGGCGGTATGAGCAGTACTTC.

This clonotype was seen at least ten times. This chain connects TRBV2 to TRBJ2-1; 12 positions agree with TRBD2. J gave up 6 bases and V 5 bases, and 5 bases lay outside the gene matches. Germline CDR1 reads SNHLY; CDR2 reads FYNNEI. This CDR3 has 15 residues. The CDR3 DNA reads TGTGCCAGCAGTAAGACTAGCGGGAGAGTCAATGAGCAGTTCTTC. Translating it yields CASSKTSGRVNEQFF. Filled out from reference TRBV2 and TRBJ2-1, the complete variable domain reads EPEVTQTPSHQVTQMGQEVILRCVPISNHLYFYWYRQILGQKVEFLVSFYNNEISEKSEIFDDQFSVERPDGSNFTLKIRSTKLEDSAMYFCASSKTSGRVNEQFFGPGTRLTVL.

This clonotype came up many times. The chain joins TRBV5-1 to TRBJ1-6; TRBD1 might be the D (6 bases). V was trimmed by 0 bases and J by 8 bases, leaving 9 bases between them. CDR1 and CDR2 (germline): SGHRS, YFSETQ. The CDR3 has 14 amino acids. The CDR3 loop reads CASSLAAGDSPLHF. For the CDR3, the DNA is TGCGCCAGCAGCTTGGCGGCAGGGGATTCACCCCTCCACTTT.

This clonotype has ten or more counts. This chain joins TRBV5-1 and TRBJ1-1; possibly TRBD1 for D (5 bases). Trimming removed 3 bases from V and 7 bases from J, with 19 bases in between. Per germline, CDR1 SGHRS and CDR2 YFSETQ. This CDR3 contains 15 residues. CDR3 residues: CASSWTWVGRGEAFF. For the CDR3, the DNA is TGCGCCAGCAGCTGGACATGGGTGGGAAGAGGTGAAGCTTTCTTT.

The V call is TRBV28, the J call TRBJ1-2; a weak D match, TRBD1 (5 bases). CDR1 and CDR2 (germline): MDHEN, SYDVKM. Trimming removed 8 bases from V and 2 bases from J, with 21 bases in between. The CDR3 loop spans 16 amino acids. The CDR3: CASLPPGQGDNYGYTF. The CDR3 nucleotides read TGTGCCAGCCTCCCCCCGGGGCAGGGCGACAACTATGGCTACACCTTC.